This T cell receptor (beta chain) was recovered during a study of CD8 T cells in Susac syndrome. Study-wide points: The study's TCR sequencing and HLA analysis covered a relatively small number of individuals, and the study acknowledged this.

On this clonotype: Its specificity is unknown.

The authors reverse transcribed roughly 0.5 to 1 ug RNA with random hexamers. TCRdb reprocessed the immunoSEQ multiplex PCR reads via MiXCR and lists one record per CDR3 protein. The table has 100,000 to 150,000 distinct CDR3 sequences, approximately 94% seen once. It was negative isolation that provided the CD8+ and CD4+ T cells, whereas TEMRA cells were enriched by FACS. Per germline, CDR1 SGHNT and CDR2 YYREEE (reference sequence). Trimming took 0 bases from V and 0 from J, leaving 7 bases between them. The CDR3 consists of 15 residues. J is TRBJ1-3 and V is TRBV5-4; D call uncertain. The TCR comes from a human donor with multiple sclerosis. The sample was CD4+ T cells from PBMCs. This CDR3 is CASSLEGPSGNTIYF. The CDR3 DNA sequence: TGTGCCAGCAGCTTGGAGGGTCCCTCTGGAAACACCATATATTTT.